These T cell receptor beta chains were read from a single sample in a study of regulatory T cells in long-lasting Graves disease. TCRdb used MiXCR to reprocess the multiplex PCR reads, holding one entry per CDR3 protein. Of approximately 230,000 distinct CDR3 sequences in the sample, approximately 16% were seen once. The sequencing here drew on peripheral blood mononuclear cells (PBMCs), taken at new diagnosis, from a patient treated with antithyroid drugs. These receptors were obtained from a female donor with Graves disease. The CDR3 runs from the conserved cysteine through the conserved F or W. A D gene is named only where the DNA matches it firmly. Rows give clone size only sometimes, using once, few, many, or a class for an expanded clone.

size: many; D: TRBD2; length: 15; J: TRBJ2-7; V: TRBV12-3/TRBV12-4; CDR3: CASSLSSGRPWEQYF; DNA: TGTGCCAGCAGTTTGAGTAGCGGGAGACCCTGGGAGCAGTACTTC
size: few; D: NA; length: 13; J: TRBJ2-3; V: TRBV6-2/TRBV6-3; CDR3: CASSYSRRDTQYF; DNA: TGTGCCAGCAGTTACTCGAGGCGAGATACGCAGTATTTT
size: many; D: TRBD1; length: 15; J: TRBJ1-5; V: TRBV2; CDR3: CASSEEGQGNQPQHF; DNA: TGTGCCAGCAGTGAGGAGGGACAGGGAAATCAGCCCCAGCATTTT
size: many; D: TRBD1; length: 17; J: TRBJ1-5; V: TRBV27; CDR3: CASSKLLGQGGNQPQHF; DNA: TGTGCCAGCAGCAAATTATTAGGACAGGGGGGCAATCAGCCCCAGCATTTT
size: many; D: TRBD1; length: 17; J: TRBJ1-1; V: TRBV20-1; CDR3: CSARDASTTGGLVEAFF; DNA: TGCAGTGCTAGAGACGCGAGTACCACAGGGGGATTAGTTGAAGCTTTCTTT
size: many; D: NA; length: 14; J: TRBJ1-2; V: TRBV12-3/TRBV12-4; CDR3: CASSFLALGYGYTF; DNA: TGTGCCAGCAGTTTCCTGGCCCTGGGCTATGGCTACACCTTC
size: many; D: NA; length: 14; J: TRBJ1-6; V: TRBV28; CDR3: CASTTPSRVTPLHF; DNA: TGTGCCAGCACCACTCCCTCCCGGGTAACACCCCTCCACTTT
size: many; D: NA; length: 13; J: TRBJ1-1; V: TRBV6-1; CDR3: CASSHREGTEAFF; DNA: TGTGCCAGCAGCCACAGGGAAGGCACTGAAGCTTTCTTT
size: few; D: TRBD2; length: 17; J: TRBJ2-1; V: TRBV9; CDR3: CASSVGRTGTSLDEQFF; DNA: TGTGCCAGCAGCGTAGGGAGGACTGGGACTAGCCTGGATGAGCAGTTCTTC
size: many; D: NA; length: 15; J: TRBJ1-3; V: TRBV9; CDR3: CASSVSGGAGNTIYF; DNA: TGTGCCAGCAGCGTATCGGGGGGTGCAGGAAACACCATATATTTT
size: many; D: TRBD2; length: 15; J: TRBJ2-3; V: TRBV11-3; CDR3: CASSLSSGRFYTQYF; DNA: TGTGCCAGCAGCCTCTCTAGCGGGAGGTTCTATACGCAGTATTTT
size: NA; D: NA; length: 15; J: TRBJ2-2; V: TRBV10-1; CDR3: CASSDPSENTGELFF; DNA: TGCGCCAGCAGTGACCCTAGCGAGAACACCGGGGAGCTGTTTTTT
size: many; D: TRBD2; length: 13; J: TRBJ2-7; V: TRBV20-1; CDR3: CSARTSGGYEQYF; DNA: TGCAGTGCTAGGACTAGCGGGGGCTACGAGCAGTACTTC
size: many; D: TRBD1; length: 19; J: TRBJ2-2; V: TRBV4-3; CDR3: CASSHFIPGQEPGAGELFF; DNA: TGCGCCAGCAGCCATTTCATTCCGGGACAGGAACCGGGGGCCGGGGAGCTGTTTTTT
size: many; D: NA; length: 14; J: TRBJ1-2; V: TRBV27; CDR3: CASTRKGGDYGYTF; DNA: TGTGCCAGCACCCGTAAGGGGGGAGACTATGGCTACACCTTC
size: few; D: NA; length: 13; J: TRBJ1-6; V: TRBV20-1; CDR3: CSASRDGNSPLHF; DNA: TGCAGTGCTAGTCGGGACGGTAATTCACCCCTCCACTTT
size: many; D: NA; length: 14; J: TRBJ1-5; V: TRBV12-3/TRBV12-4; CDR3: CASSLYGDNQPQHF; DNA: TGTGCCAGCAGTTTATACGGAGACAATCAGCCCCAGCATTTT
size: many; D: TRBD1; length: 16; J: TRBJ1-6; V: TRBV7-8; CDR3: CASSLRTGGDNSPLHF; DNA: TGTGCCAGCAGCCTCCGGACAGGGGGGGATAATTCACCCCTCCACTTT
size: many; D: TRBD2; length: 16; J: TRBJ2-3; V: TRBV2; CDR3: CASSDALAGSTDTQYF; DNA: TGTGCCAGCAGTGATGCCCTAGCGGGCAGCACAGATACGCAGTATTTT
size: many; D: NA; length: 14; J: TRBJ2-6; V: TRBV30; CDR3: CAWTLRGGANVLTF; DNA: TGTGCCTGGACCTTACGCGGGGGGGCCAACGTCCTGACTTTC
size: many; D: TRBD2; length: 13; J: TRBJ2-5; V: TRBV11-2; CDR3: CASSLADQETQYF; DNA: TGTGCCAGCAGCCTAGCGGACCAAGAGACCCAGTACTTC
size: many; D: NA; length: 16; J: TRBJ1-5; V: TRBV6-1; CDR3: CASSEWGGRSNQPQHF; DNA: TGTGCCAGCAGTGAATGGGGGGGACGGAGCAATCAGCCCCAGCATTTT
size: many; D: NA; length: 15; J: TRBJ1-1; V: TRBV5-6; CDR3: CASSWGGGGNTEAFF; DNA: TGTGCCAGCAGCTGGGGAGGGGGTGGGAACACTGAAGCTTTCTTT
size: many; D: NA; length: 12; J: TRBJ1-5; V: TRBV6-2/TRBV6-3; CDR3: CASSAASQPQHF; DNA: TGTGCCAGCAGTGCGGCGAGTCAGCCCCAGCATTTT
size: many; D: NA; length: 16; J: TRBJ2-3; V: TRBV19; CDR3: CASSIWTPGMADTQYF; DNA: TGTGCCAGTAGTATCTGGACCCCTGGTATGGCAGATACGCAGTATTTT
size: many; D: NA; length: 16; J: TRBJ1-5; V: TRBV24-1; CDR3: CATSDSAQGRGQPQHF; DNA: TGTGCCACCAGTGATTCGGCACAGGGAAGGGGCCAGCCCCAGCATTTT
size: NA; D: TRBD2; length: 15; J: TRBJ2-1; V: TRBV27; CDR3: CASSDSTSGYNEQFF; DNA: TGTGCCAGCAGTGACTCGACTAGCGGGTACAATGAGCAGTTCTTC
size: many; D: NA; length: 15; J: TRBJ2-4; V: TRBV28; CDR3: CASSPPGAAKNIQYF; DNA: TGTGCCAGCAGTCCGCCAGGGGCGGCCAAAAACATTCAGTACTTC
size: many; D: TRBD2; length: 15; J: TRBJ2-5; V: TRBV12-3/TRBV12-4; CDR3: CASSATSGIGETQYF; DNA: TGTGCCAGCAGCGCCACTAGCGGGATAGGAGAGACCCAGTACTTC
size: many; D: NA; length: 16; J: TRBJ1-1; V: TRBV6-1; CDR3: CASKMFPGASDTEAFF; DNA: TGTGCCAGCAAAATGTTTCCGGGCGCATCGGACACTGAAGCTTTCTTT
size: many; D: TRBD1; length: 15; J: TRBJ2-7; V: TRBV5-6; CDR3: CASSLIPGQGNEQYF; DNA: TGTGCCAGCAGCTTAATCCCGGGACAGGGGAACGAGCAGTACTTC
size: many; D: NA; length: 14; J: TRBJ2-3; V: TRBV12-3/TRBV12-4; CDR3: CASSLSGSKDTQYF; DNA: TGTGCCAGCAGTTTAAGTGGGAGTAAGGATACGCAGTATTTT